The 30 T cell receptor beta chains given below trace back to one sample, sequenced in a study of cytomegalovirus exposure and HLA in healthy donors. TCRdb's table, derived via immunoSEQ multiplex PCR, lists solely in-frame clones and lacks some. The table shows 300,000 to 350,000 clones, with roughly 87% occurring only once. Specimen: PBMCs. The origin of the receptors is a young man in good health and CMV-seronegative.

The chain recombines TRBV6-1 with TRBJ2-2; 8 nucleotides line up with TRBD1. Germline CDR1 reads MNHNS; CDR2 reads SASEGT. The CDR3 has 14 amino acids. The J segment lost 5 bases and the V segment lost 9 bases, leaving 8 bases of the junction unmatched. The CDR3 nucleotides are TGTGCCAGGTACCGGGACAGGCTGACCGGGGAGCTGTTTTTT. Protein: CARYRDRLTGELFF.

The chain combines TRBV7-9 with TRBJ2-2; no clear D. The CDR3 length is 12 residues. Germline V lookup: CDR1 SEHNR, CDR2 FQNEAQ (reference sequence). Trimming took off 4 bases at V and 4 bases at J, with 4 bases between the two ends. DNA of the CDR3: TGTGCCAGCAGCTCTAGCACCGGGGAGCTGTTTTTT. This encodes CASSSSTGELFF.

This chain's CDR3 is CASSLAGQGSNYGYTF. For the CDR3, the DNA is TGTGCCAGCAGCTTAGCGGGACAGGGGAGTAACTATGGCTACACCTTC. V gene TRBV7-9 combines with J gene TRBJ1-2; 10 bases line up with TRBD1. CDR1 is SEHNR, CDR2 FQNEAQ, per germline (reference sequence). V shed 0 bases and J 1 base; nucleotides not matched to a gene: 2. The CDR3 is 16 amino acids.

This chain links TRBV4-3 with TRBJ2-2, with 10 bases matching TRBD2. J was trimmed by 5 bases and V by 1 base; bases with no gene match: 4. This CDR3 is 16 amino acids long. From germline, CDR1 is LGHNA and CDR2 YSLEER. The CDR3 loop reads CASSQASGGFTGELFF. The CDR3 bases are TGCGCCAGCAGCCAAGCTAGCGGGGGCTTTACCGGGGAGCTGTTTTTT.

The J gene is TRBJ1-1, the V gene TRBV4-3, with 8 bases fitting TRBD1. From germline, CDR1 is LGHNA and CDR2 YSLEER. This CDR3 contains 15 residues. Unmatched junction bases numbered 4, after V lost 3 bases and J lost 1 base. In DNA, the CDR3 is TGCGCCAGCAGCCAGAGCGGACAGGGGAACACTGAAGCTTTCTTT. Translated: CASSQSGQGNTEAFF.

The chain uses TRBV30 and TRBJ1-1, with D possibly TRBD1 on 5 matching bases. Trimming took 0 bases from V and 4 from J, leaving 12 bases between them. This CDR3 is 14 amino acids long. Per germline, CDR1 GTSNPN and CDR2 SVGIG (reference sequence). CDR3 residues: CAWSVRPGLTEAFF. The CDR3 bases are TGTGCCTGGAGTGTTCGGCCAGGGCTCACTGAAGCTTTCTTT. Full variable domain (remainder filled in from reference TRBV30 and TRBJ1-1): SQTIHQWPATLVQPVGSPLSLECTVEGTSNPNLYWYRQAAGRGLQLLFYSVGIGQISSEVPQNLSASRPQDRQFILSSKKLLLSDSGFYLCAWSVRPGLTEAFFGQGTRLTVV.

V gene TRBV5-4 combines with J gene TRBJ1-1; 7 positions match TRBD1. Germline CDR1 SGHNT, CDR2 YYREEE (reference sequence). The V segment lost 2 bases and the J segment 1 base; nucleotides outside the gene matches: 2. This CDR3 comprises 14 residues. The DNA for the CDR3 is TGTGCCAGCAGCTTACAGGGGAGGAACACTGAAGCTTTCTTT. Residues: CASSLQGRNTEAFF. The full variable domain, completed using reference TRBV5-4 and TRBJ1-1, is ETGVTQSPTHLIKTRGQQVTLRCSSQSGHNTVSWYQQALGQGPQFIFQYYREEENGRGNFPPRFSGLQFPNYSSELNVNALELDDSALYLCASSLQGRNTEAFFGQGTRLTVV.

V gene TRBV5-4 combines with J gene TRBJ2-3; D remains ambiguous. V shed 4 bases and J shed 5 bases, with 8 bases lying between them. The CDR3 extends over 12 amino acids. Germline V gives CDR1 SGHNT, CDR2 YYREEE (reference sequence). CDR3: CASSLSGDTQYF. DNA of the CDR3: TGTGCCAGCAGCCTTAGTGGAGATACGCAGTATTTT.

The CDR3 region has the DNA TGTGCCAGCACCGAGGGTAGAGTGAACACTGAAGCTTTCTTT. Translating it yields CASTEGRVNTEAFF. V and J are TRBV2 and TRBJ1-1; D is unclear. The germline V and J ends were trimmed by 7 bases and 0 bases, with 12 bases remaining between them. CDR3 length: 14 amino acids. Per the germline V gene, CDR1 is SNHLY and CDR2 is FYNNEI.

J is TRBJ1-1 and V is TRBV4-3; the match to TRBD1 covers 7 bases. This CDR3 is 15 amino acids long. J gave up 1 base and V 0 bases, and 2 bases lay outside the gene matches. The germline gives CDR1 LGHNA, CDR2 YSLEER. CDR3 loop: CASSQEWTGNTEAFF. CDR3 coding DNA: TGCGCCAGCAGCCAAGAATGGACAGGGAACACTGAAGCTTTCTTT.

V usage is TRBV12-5 and J usage is TRBJ1-1; D not resolved. V lost 5 bases to trimming and J lost 6 bases, with 22 bases between them. The CDR3 contains 16 residues. Germline loops: CDR1 LGHNT, CDR2 FRNRAP. CDR3 residues: CASGLGYLTARPEAFF. Written as DNA, the CDR3 is TGTGCTAGTGGTCTTGGTTACCTCACAGCTCGGCCTGAAGCTTTCTTT.

V usage is TRBV6-1 and J usage is TRBJ2-5, with 12 bases fitting TRBD2. J was trimmed by 1 base and V by 3 bases; bases with no gene match: 9. The CDR3 is 18 amino acids. Per germline, CDR1 MNHNS and CDR2 SASEGT. As DNA, the CDR3 is TGTGCCAGCAGTGATGAGGTGGCTAGCGGGGGGGCCCAAGAGACCCAGTACTTC. Protein product: CASSDEVASGGAQETQYF.

This rearrangement joins TRBV18 to TRBJ2-1; TRBD1 aligns across 7 bases. Germline V gene lookup returns CDR1 KGHSH and CDR2 LQKENI. The CDR3 runs 15 residues. V lost 6 bases, J lost 8 bases, and 13 bases stayed unmatched. CDR3 bases: TGTGCCAGCTCGTACGACAGGGTTAGAAGCCATGAGCAGTTCTTC. Its protein is CASSYDRVRSHEQFF.

The CDR3 spells CASNYIGGPNTGELFF. The CDR3 DNA is TGTGCCAGTAATTATATCGGGGGGCCTAACACCGGGGAGCTGTTTTTT. V is TRBV19 and J is TRBJ2-2; the D gene is possibly TRBD2 (7 bases). The ends were cut back, 7 bases at V and 2 bases at J, with 17 bases in the middle. The germline V gene has CDR1 LNHDA and CDR2 SQIVND (reference sequence). The CDR3 sequence is 16 residues long.

J is TRBJ2-5 and V is TRBV15, with a weak D call TRBD1 (5 bases). This CDR3 region has 16 residues. V was cut by 0 bases and J by 5 bases, with 16 bases left in between. Per germline, CDR1 LNHNV and CDR2 YYDKDF (reference sequence). CDR3: CATSRDQWQGGETQYF. The DNA for the CDR3 is TGTGCCACCAGCAGAGATCAGTGGCAGGGTGGGGAGACCCAGTACTTC. Combining the CDR3 with reference TRBV15 and TRBJ2-5 gives the whole variable domain DAMVIQNPRYQVTQFGKPVTLSCSQTLNHNVMYWYQQKSSQAPKLLFHYYDKDFNNEADTPDNFQSRRPNTSFCFLDIRSPGLGDTAMYLCATSRDQWQGGETQYFGPGTRLLVL.

V gene TRBV9 combines with J gene TRBJ2-1, with 9 bases matching TRBD1. This CDR3 contains 15 residues. The V segment lost 0 bases and the J segment 5 bases; nucleotides outside the gene matches: 3. CDR1 SGDLS and CDR2 YYNGEE come from the germline V gene. As DNA, the CDR3 is TGTGCCAGCAGCGTAGACAGGGGGCGCGACAATGAGCAGTTCTTC. Amino acids: CASSVDRGRDNEQFF.

CDR3 nucleotides: TGTGCCACCAGCAGAGCACAGGGCCCTGAAGCTTTCTTT. It specifies CATSRAQGPEAFF. V usage is TRBV15 and J usage is TRBJ1-1; possible D gene TRBD1, 6 bases. The CDR3 totals 13 residues. From germline, CDR1 is LNHNV and CDR2 YYDKDF (reference sequence). Deletions cut 1 base from V and 6 bases from J, with 9 bases between.

The genes are TRBV5-4 and TRBJ1-2, with a weak D call TRBD1 (5 bases). The CDR3 contains 14 residues. Germline CDR1 is SGHNT and CDR2 is YYREEE (reference sequence). V dropped 7 bases and J dropped 0 bases, with 13 bases sitting between them. The CDR3 DNA follows: TGTGCCAGCCGCCGGGACTTCGCTAACTATGGCTACACCTTC. This codes for CASRRDFANYGYTF.

V and J are TRBV19 and TRBJ2-1; TRBD1 agrees at 9 bases. Trimming cost V 6 bases and J 8 bases; bases outside gene matches: 14. The CDR3 has 16 residues. From germline, CDR1 is LNHDA and CDR2 SQIVND (reference sequence). CDR3 sequence: CASSLVGGQGAHEQFF. CDR3 DNA: TGTGCCAGTAGCCTCGTAGGGGGACAGGGTGCCCATGAGCAGTTCTTC.

This rearrangement joins TRBV19 to TRBJ1-5, with D maybe TRBD1 (6 bases). Trimming removed 7 bases from V and 6 bases from J, with 16 bases in between. Per the germline V gene, CDR1 is LNHDA and CDR2 is SQIVND (reference sequence). There are 14 residues in the CDR3. The CDR3 sequence is CASTVDRLVQPQHF. The DNA for the CDR3 is TGTGCCAGTACCGTGGACAGATTAGTTCAGCCCCAGCATTTT. The full variable domain, completed using reference TRBV19 and TRBJ1-5, is DGGITQSPKYLFRKEGQNVTLSCEQNLNHDAMYWYRQDPGQGLRLIYYSQIVNDFQKGDIAEGYSVSREKKESFPLTVTSAQKNPTAFYLCASTVDRLVQPQHFGDGTRLSIL.

V and J are TRBV5-6 and TRBJ2-7; 7 bases map to TRBD1. CDR1 is SGHDT and CDR2 is YYEEEE in the germline V gene. Trimming took 3 bases from V and 7 from J; bases not matched to a gene: 10. The CDR3 sequence is 14 residues long. In nucleotides, the CDR3 is TGTGCCAGCAGCTCAAGCGACAGGGCCGGTGAGCAGTACTTC. This translates into CASSSSDRAGEQYF.

The chain uses TRBV10-1 and TRBJ1-3, with D unclear. The CDR3 sequence is 14 residues long. Trimming stripped 5 bases from V and 7 bases from J, with 15 bases between. Germline values: CDR1 WNHNN, CDR2 SYGVQD (reference sequence). CDR3 nucleotide sequence: TGCGCCAGCAGTACCGAGATGTTTCGGAACACCATATATTTT. This encodes CASSTEMFRNTIYF.

This chain joins TRBV7-9 and TRBJ2-1; 9 positions agree with TRBD2. The germline CDR1 and CDR2 sequences are SEHNR and FQNEAQ (reference sequence). V trimming: 4 bases; J trimming: 3 bases; junction bases outside the gene matches: 4. This CDR3 region has 15 residues. The CDR3 sequence: CASSSLAGVYNEQFF. The CDR3 DNA reads as TGTGCCAGCAGCTCTTTAGCGGGGGTCTACAATGAGCAGTTCTTC.

This chain uses TRBV30 with TRBJ1-6; D possibly corresponds to TRBD1 (6 bases). The CDR3 contains 15 residues. Germline loops: CDR1 GTSNPN, CDR2 SVGIG (reference sequence). V lost 7 bases to trimming and J lost 6 bases, with 19 bases between them. CDR3 sequence: CALTALTGLNSPLHF. The CDR3 DNA is TGTGCCTTAACAGCGCTGACAGGCCTTAATTCACCCCTCCACTTT.

This clone was seen only a few times. The chain carries TRBV5-6 and TRBJ1-2; 7 bases agree with TRBD1. The V gene end was trimmed by 2 bases and the J gene end by 4 bases; junction bases not matched to a gene: 5. CDR1 is SGHDT and CDR2 is YYEEEE in the germline V gene. The CDR3 length is 14 residues. The CDR3 spells CASSLLGQLYGYTF. CDR3 DNA sequence: TGTGCCAGCAGCTTACTGGGACAGCTCTATGGCTACACCTTC.

This chain uses TRBV7-2 with TRBJ1-5; weak D call: TRBD1 (5 bases). V lost 3 bases, J lost 4 bases, and 16 bases lay in between. CDR3 length equals 16 residues. From germline, CDR1 is SGHTA and CDR2 FQGNSA. The CDR3 bases are TGTGCCAGCAGCTTCGAAACGGGACTCTTGAATCAGCCCCAGCATTTT. Residues: CASSFETGLLNQPQHF.

V and J are TRBV7-6 and TRBJ2-7, with a possible D match to TRBD2 (5 bases). V was pared by 1 base and J by 2 bases, with 12 bases between. Germline V gene lookup returns CDR1 SGHVS and CDR2 FNYEAQ. The CDR3 runs to 15 residues. CDR3 in amino acids: CASSLGGDVTYEQYF. CDR3 bases: TGTGCCAGCAGCTTAGGGGGAGATGTTACCTACGAGCAGTACTTC.

The gene calls are TRBV7-8 and TRBJ2-7; maybe TRBD1 (5 bases). The CDR3 length is 15 residues. Germline assignment: CDR1 SGHVS and CDR2 FQNEAQ. The V end was cut by 6 bases, the J end by 1 base, with 16 bases between. The CDR3 region is CASRPRRDRSYEQYF. The CDR3 region has the DNA TGTGCCAGCAGACCACGCAGGGATCGATCCTACGAGCAGTACTTC. Full variable domain (missing parts from reference TRBV7-8 and TRBJ2-7): GAGVSQSPRYKVAKRGQDVALRCDPISGHVSLFWYQQALGQGPEFLTYFQNEAQLDKSGLPSDRFFAERPEGSVSTLKIQRTQQEDSAVYLCASRPRRDRSYEQYFGPGTRLTVT.

This clone has only one observation. The rearrangement links TRBV7-9 to TRBJ1-1; 8 bases match TRBD1. The CDR3 is 14 amino acids. The V segment lost 5 bases and the J segment 5 bases; nucleotides outside the gene matches: 7. Looked up from germline, CDR1 is SEHNR and CDR2 is FQNEAQ (reference sequence). CDR3 loop: CASSADRAVTEAFF. The DNA of the CDR3 is TGTGCCAGCAGCGCGGACAGGGCCGTGACTGAAGCTTTCTTT.

This chain uses TRBV28 with TRBJ2-5, with D perhaps matching TRBD2 (6 bases). Trimming cost V 2 bases and J 5 bases, with 9 bases left between them. CDR3 length: 13 residues. From germline, CDR1 is MDHEN and CDR2 SYDVKM. Here the CDR3 DNA reads TGTGCCAGCAGTTTAGGCGGGGAGGAGACCCAGTACTTC. It codes for CASSLGGEETQYF.